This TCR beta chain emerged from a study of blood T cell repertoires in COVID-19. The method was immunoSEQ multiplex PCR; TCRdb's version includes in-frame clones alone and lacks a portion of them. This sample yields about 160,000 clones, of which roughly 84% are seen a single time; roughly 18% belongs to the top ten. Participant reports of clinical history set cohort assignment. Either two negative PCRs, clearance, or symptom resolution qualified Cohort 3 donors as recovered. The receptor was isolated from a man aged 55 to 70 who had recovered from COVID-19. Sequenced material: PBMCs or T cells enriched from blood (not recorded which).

The CDR3 coding sequence is TGTGCCAGCAGTTCCCTAAATCAGACAGGGCGGCATGAGCAGTTCTTC. This sequence encodes CASSSLNQTGRHEQFF. V is TRBV28 and J is TRBJ2-1; 7 bases are shared with TRBD1. The length of the CDR3 is 16 residues. Germline lookup yields CDR1 MDHEN and CDR2 SYDVKM. The V segment lost 4 bases and the J segment 8 bases; nucleotides outside the gene matches: 14.